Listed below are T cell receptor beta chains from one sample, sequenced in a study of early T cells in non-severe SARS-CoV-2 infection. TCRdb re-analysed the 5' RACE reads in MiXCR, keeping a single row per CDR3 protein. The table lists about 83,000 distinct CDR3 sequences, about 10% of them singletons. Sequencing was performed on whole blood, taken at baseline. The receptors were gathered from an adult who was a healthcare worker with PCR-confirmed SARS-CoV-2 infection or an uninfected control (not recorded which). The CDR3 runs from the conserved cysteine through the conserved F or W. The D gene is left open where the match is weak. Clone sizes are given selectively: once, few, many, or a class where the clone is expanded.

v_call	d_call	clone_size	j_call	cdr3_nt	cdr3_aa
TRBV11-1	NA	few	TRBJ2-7	TGTGCCAGCAGCTTAGATCTCTCGCGGCAGTACTTC	CASSLDLSRQYF
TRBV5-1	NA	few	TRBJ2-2	TGCGCCAGCAGCAGGGACTCTGGATTGAACACCGGGGAGCTGTTTTTT	CASSRDSGLNTGELFF
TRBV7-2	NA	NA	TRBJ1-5	TGTGCCAGCAGCTTAGATGGTGCCAGTTTAATTAATCAGCCCCAGCATTTT	CASSLDGASLINQPQHF
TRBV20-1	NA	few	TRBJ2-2	TGCAGTGCTAGAGATGCGAGTACGAACACCGGGGAGCTGTTTTTT	CSARDASTNTGELFF
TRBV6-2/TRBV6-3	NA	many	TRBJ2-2	TGTGCCAGCAGTGTTGACTCGACCGGGGAGCTGTTTTTT	CASSVDSTGELFF
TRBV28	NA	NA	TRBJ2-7	TGTGCCAGCAGTTTGGGGGGACTGCCCCCCGAGCAGTACTTC	CASSLGGLPPEQYF
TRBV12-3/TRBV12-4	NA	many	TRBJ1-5	TGTGCCAGCACCCGAGGGTTCAGCAATCAGCCCCAGCATTTT	CASTRGFSNQPQHF
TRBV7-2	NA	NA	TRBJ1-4	TGTGCCAGCAGCTTACGGGGGGCCGAGGACGAAAAACTGTTTTTT	CASSLRGAEDEKLFF
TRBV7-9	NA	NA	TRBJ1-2	TGTGCCAGCAGCTTAAATGGGCTTCATGGCTACACCTTC	CASSLNGLHGYTF
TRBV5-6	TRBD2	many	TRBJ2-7	TGTGCCAGCAGCTTTACAGCGGGAGGGAGGCACGAGCAGTACTTC	CASSFTAGGRHEQYF
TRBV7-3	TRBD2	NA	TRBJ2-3	TGTGCCAGCAGCCCTAGGGAGGGTGGTACGCAGTATTTT	CASSPREGGTQYF
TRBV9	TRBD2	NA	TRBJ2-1	TGTGCCAGCAGCGTTCTAGCGGAGACAAATGAGCAGTTCTTC	CASSVLAETNEQFF
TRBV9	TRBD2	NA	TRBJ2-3	TGTGCCAGCAGCGTAGGGCCGACTAGCACCACAGATACGCAGTATTTT	CASSVGPTSTTDTQYF
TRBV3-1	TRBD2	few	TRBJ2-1	TGTGCCAGCAGCCAAGATGGGGGACTAGCGGGAAACAATGAGCAGTTCTTC	CASSQDGGLAGNNEQFF
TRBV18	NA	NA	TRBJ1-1	TGTGCCAGCTCACCGAGGGGTGAGCCGAACACTGAAGCTTTCTTT	CASSPRGEPNTEAFF
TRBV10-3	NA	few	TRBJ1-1	TGTGCCATCAGTGGAAGCAAGGGGAACACTGAAGCTTTCTTT	CAISGSKGNTEAFF
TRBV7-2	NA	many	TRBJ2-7	TGTGCCAGCAGCGGCAAAGGAGTTTACGAGCAGTACTTC	CASSGKGVYEQYF
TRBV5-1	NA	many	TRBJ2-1	TGCGCCAGCAGCTTGCAAAGCGGAGCCCACAATGAGCAGTTCTTC	CASSLQSGAHNEQFF
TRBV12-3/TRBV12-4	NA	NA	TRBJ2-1	TGTGCCAGCAGTCCGGACCGTGAGCAGTTCTTC	CASSPDREQFF
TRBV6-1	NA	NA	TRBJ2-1	TGTGCCAGCAGTCCCAGGGAACCGGGGAACAATGAGCAGTTCTTC	CASSPREPGNNEQFF
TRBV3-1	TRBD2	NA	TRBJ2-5	TGTGCCAGCAGCCGAATCGACAGCGGGAGGGTAGGGCAAGAGACCCAGTACTTC	CASSRIDSGRVGQETQYF
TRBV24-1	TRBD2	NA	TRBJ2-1	TGTGCCACCAGTGAACTAGCGGGAGGGAGCTCCTACAATGAGCAGTTCTTC	CATSELAGGSSYNEQFF
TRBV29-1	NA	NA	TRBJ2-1	TGCAGCAAAAGGAGCTCCTACAATGAGCAGTTCTTC	CSKRSSYNEQFF
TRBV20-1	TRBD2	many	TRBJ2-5	TGCAGTGCTGGTAGTTGGCCTAGCGGGGGTGAAGAGACCCAGTACTTC	CSAGSWPSGGEETQYF
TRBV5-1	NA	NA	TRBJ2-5	TGCGCCAGCAGCTTGGCGGGGAACCAAGAGACCCAGTACTTC	CASSLAGNQETQYF
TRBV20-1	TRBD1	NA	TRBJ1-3	TGCAGTGCTAGAGGACAGGGGGGGTCTGGAAACACCATATATTTT	CSARGQGGSGNTIYF
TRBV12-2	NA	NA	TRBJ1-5	TGTGCAGCTTTAGGGGTTAACCAGCCCCAGCATTTT	CAALGVNQPQHF
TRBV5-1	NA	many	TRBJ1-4	TGCGCCAGCAGGGTGGGAACTAATGAAAAACTGTTTTTT	CASRVGTNEKLFF
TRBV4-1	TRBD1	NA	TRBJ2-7	TGCGCCAGCAGCCAAGAAACAGGGGACGAGCAGTACTTC	CASSQETGDEQYF
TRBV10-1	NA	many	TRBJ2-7	TGCGCCAGCAGTGAGTCCCGCAGCCCCAGCTCCTACGAGCAGTACTTC	CASSESRSPSSYEQYF
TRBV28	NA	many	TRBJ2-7	TGTGCCAGCACCAGACAGCCGCGGGAGCAGTACTTC	CASTRQPREQYF
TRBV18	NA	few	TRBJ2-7	TGTGCCAGCTCACCTTCCATTTCCGAGCAGTACTTC	CASSPSISEQYF
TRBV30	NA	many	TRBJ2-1	TGTGCCTGGAGTCCACGCGGACGGGATGAGCAGTTCTTC	CAWSPRGRDEQFF
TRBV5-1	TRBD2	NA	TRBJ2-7	TGCGCCAGCAGGCAACTAGCGGGAGAAGCGGCTGAGCAGTACTTC	CASRQLAGEAAEQYF
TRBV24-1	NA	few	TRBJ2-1	TGTGCCACCGCCCCAGGGGGGTACAATGAGCAGTTCTTC	CATAPGGYNEQFF
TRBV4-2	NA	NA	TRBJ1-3	TGTGCCAGCAGCCAAGATGGTGCAGGGTTGAGAAACACCATATATTTT	CASSQDGAGLRNTIYF
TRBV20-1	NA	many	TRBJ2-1	TGCAGTGCTAGACAGGATACCTACAATGAGCAGTTCTTC	CSARQDTYNEQFF
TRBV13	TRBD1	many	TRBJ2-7	TGTGCCAGCAGCTCAGATCCGGGACAGGGTCTCCCCTACGAGCAGTACTTC	CASSSDPGQGLPYEQYF